This T cell receptor beta chain was found in a study of CD8+CD57+ T cells in acquired aplastic anemia. Whole-study context: DNA recovered from sorted CD4+ and CD8+ cells had a mean of approximately 3 ug. Healthy donors gave 11 million or so reads on average for CD4+ cells.

Genomic DNA templated the TCR beta VDJ and CDR3 profiling. TCRdb ran MiXCR on the reads and lists one entry per CDR3 protein. The data show about 170,000 distinct CDR3 sequences, approximately 40% seen once. The CDR3 totals 17 residues. The germline CDR1 and CDR2 sequences are LGHDT and YNNKEL (reference sequence). V was trimmed by 5 bases and J by 3 bases, leaving 22 bases between them. The V gene is TRBV3-1, the J gene TRBJ2-5, with D maybe TRBD2 (6 bases). Sequenced sample: sorted CD4+, CD8+, or CD8+CD57+ T cells (not recorded which) from PBMCs. The sequence was collected from a human donor in good health. The CDR3 protein is CASSARKGGASKETQYF. Here the CDR3 DNA reads TGTGCCAGCAGCGCCCGCAAAGGCGGGGCGTCGAAAGAGACCCAGTACTTC.